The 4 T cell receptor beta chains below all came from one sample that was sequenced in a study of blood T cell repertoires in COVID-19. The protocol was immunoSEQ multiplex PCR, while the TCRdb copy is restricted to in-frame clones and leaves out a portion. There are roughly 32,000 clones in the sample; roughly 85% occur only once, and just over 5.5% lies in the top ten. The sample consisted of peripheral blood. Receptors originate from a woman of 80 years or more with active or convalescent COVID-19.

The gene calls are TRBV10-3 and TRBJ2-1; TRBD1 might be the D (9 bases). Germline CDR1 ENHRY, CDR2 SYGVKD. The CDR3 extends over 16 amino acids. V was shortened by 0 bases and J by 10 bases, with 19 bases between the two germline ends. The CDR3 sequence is CAISESGGRTGEEQFF. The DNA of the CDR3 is TGTGCCATCAGTGAGTCAGGCGGGAGGACAGGGGAGGAGCAGTTCTTC.

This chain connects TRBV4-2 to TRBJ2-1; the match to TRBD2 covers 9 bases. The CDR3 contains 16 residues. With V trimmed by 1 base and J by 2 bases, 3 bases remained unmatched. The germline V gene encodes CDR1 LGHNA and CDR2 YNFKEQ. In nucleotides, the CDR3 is TGTGCCAGCAGCCAAGCCGGCGGGGGGGCCTACAATGAGCAGTTCTTC. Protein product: CASSQAGGGAYNEQFF.

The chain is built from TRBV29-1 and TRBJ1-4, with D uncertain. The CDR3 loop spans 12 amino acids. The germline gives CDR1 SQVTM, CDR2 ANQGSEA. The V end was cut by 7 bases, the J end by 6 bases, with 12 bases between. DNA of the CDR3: TGCAGCGCCCAAATCGGGGATGAAAAACTGTTTTTT. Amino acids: CSAQIGDEKLFF.

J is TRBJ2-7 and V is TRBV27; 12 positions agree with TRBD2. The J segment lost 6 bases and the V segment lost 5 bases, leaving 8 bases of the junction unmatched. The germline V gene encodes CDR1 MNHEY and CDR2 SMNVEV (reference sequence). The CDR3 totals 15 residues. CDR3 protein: CASSPWTSGKGEQYF. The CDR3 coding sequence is TGTGCCAGCAGTCCCTGGACTAGCGGGAAGGGCGAGCAGTACTTC.